The sequence of this T cell receptor (beta chain) was determined in a study of long-term antiretroviral therapy in people with HIV. Study-level findings and limits: Information on adherence, resistance and therapy changes was unavailable. Upon ART, diversity increased but remained lower than transplant donor controls.

With survey level as its setting, the immunoSEQ assay was v3.0. Profiled with immunoSEQ multiplex PCR; TCRdb holds only in-frame clones, not every one. The sample consists of 27,000 or so clones, about 86% of them appearing once. For this clone: The antigen is unknown.

CDR3 length equals 13 residues. The receptor was isolated from a man in his fifties with HIV. The sequencing here drew on unsorted PBMCs, taken 1.2 years after starting antiretroviral therapy. The V and J genes are TRBV1 and TRBJ1-1. TRBV1 is designated a pseudogene. The CDR3 region has the DNA TGCACCAGCGGGGGGGAGGATCGGACTGAAGCTTTCTTT. Translated, it gives CTSGGEDRTEAFF.